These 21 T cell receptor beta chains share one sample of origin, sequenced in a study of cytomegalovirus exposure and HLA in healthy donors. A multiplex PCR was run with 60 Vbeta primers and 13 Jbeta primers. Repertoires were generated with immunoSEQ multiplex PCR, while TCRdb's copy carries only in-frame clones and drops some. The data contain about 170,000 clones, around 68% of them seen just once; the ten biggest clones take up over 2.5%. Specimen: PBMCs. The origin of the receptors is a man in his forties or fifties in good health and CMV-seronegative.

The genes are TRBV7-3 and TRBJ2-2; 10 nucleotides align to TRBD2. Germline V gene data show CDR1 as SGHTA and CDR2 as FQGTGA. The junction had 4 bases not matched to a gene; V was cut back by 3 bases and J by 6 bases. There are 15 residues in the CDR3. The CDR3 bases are TGTGCCAGCAGCTTTCTAGCGGGAGCTGCCGGGGAGCTGTTTTTT. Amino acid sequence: CASSFLAGAAGELFF.

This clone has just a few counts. In DNA, the CDR3 is TGTGCCAGCAGCCTTCTATTACTAGCGGGGAGCTACGAGCAGTACTTC. Translating it yields CASSLLLLAGSYEQYF. The chain carries TRBV7-2 and TRBJ2-7; 10 bases align to TRBD2. The V gene end was trimmed by 5 bases and the J gene end by 3 bases; junction bases not matched to a gene: 10. CDR3 length equals 16 residues. Per the germline V gene, CDR1 is SGHTA and CDR2 is FQGNSA. Full variable domain (missing parts from reference TRBV7-2 and TRBJ2-7): GAGVSQSPSNKVTEKGKDVELRCDPISGHTALYWYRQSLGQGLEFLIYFQGNSAPDKSGLPSDRFSAERTGGSVSTLTIQRTQQEDSAVYLCASSLLLLAGSYEQYFGPGTRLTVT.

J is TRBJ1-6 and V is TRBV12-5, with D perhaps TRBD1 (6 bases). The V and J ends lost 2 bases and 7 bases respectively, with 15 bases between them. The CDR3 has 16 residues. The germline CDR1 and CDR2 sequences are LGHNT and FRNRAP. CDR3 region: CASGLSPRTENSPLHF. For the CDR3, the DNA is TGTGCTAGTGGTTTGTCACCACGGACAGAAAATTCACCCCTCCACTTT.

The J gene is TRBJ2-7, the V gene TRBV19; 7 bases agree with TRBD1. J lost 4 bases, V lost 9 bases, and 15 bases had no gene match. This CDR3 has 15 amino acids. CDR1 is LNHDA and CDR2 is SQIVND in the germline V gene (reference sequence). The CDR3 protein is CASSLALGQPYEQYF. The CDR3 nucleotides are TGTGCCAGCAGTCTTGCCTTGGGACAGCCTTACGAGCAGTACTTC. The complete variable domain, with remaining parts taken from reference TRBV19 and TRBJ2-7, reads DGGITQSPKYLFRKEGQNVTLSCEQNLNHDAMYWYRQDPGQGLRLIYYSQIVNDFQKGDIAEGYSVSREKKESFPLTVTSAQKNPTAFYLCASSLALGQPYEQYFGPGTRLTVT.

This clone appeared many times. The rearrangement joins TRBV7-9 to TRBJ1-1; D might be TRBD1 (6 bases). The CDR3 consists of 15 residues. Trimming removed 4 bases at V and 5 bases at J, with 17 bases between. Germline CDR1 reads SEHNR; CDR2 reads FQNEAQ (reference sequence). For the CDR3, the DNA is TGTGCCAGCAGCTCCTACGGGGGGCGAGGGACTGAAGCTTTCTTT. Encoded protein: CASSSYGGRGTEAFF.

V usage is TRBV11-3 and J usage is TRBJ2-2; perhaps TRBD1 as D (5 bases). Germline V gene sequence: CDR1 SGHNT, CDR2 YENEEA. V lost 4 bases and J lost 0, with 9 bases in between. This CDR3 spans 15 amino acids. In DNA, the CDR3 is TGTGCCAGCAGCTCCGGCAGGGCGAACACCGGGGAGCTGTTTTTT. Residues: CASSSGRANTGELFF.

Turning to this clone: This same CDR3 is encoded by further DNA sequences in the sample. CDR3 nucleotide sequence: TGTGCCACCAGCAGAGATCGGGGAACTAATGAAAAACTGTTTTTT. It translates to CATSRDRGTNEKLFF. The rearrangement links TRBV15 to TRBJ1-4; D is uncertain. V lost 0 bases to trimming and J lost 1 base, with 6 bases between them. The CDR3 is made up of 15 amino acids. Per germline, CDR1 LNHNV and CDR2 YYDKDF (reference sequence).

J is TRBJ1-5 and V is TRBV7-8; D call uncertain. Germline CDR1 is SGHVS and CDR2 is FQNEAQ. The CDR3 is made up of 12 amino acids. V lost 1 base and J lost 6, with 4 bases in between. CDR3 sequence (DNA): TGTGCCAGCAGCTTAGGCGGTCAGCCCCAGCATTTT. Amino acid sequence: CASSLGGQPQHF.

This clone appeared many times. CDR3 sequence (DNA): TGTGCCAGCAGTTTATCGTGGCGTGGGGGAGGGTCCTACGAGCAGTACTTC. Translated: CASSLSWRGGGSYEQYF. This sequence joins TRBV27 and TRBJ2-7; 7 nucleotides align to TRBD2. The CDR3 is 17 residues long. J was trimmed by 1 base and V by 0 bases; bases with no gene match: 9. Germline CDR1 reads MNHEY; CDR2 reads SMNVEV (reference sequence).

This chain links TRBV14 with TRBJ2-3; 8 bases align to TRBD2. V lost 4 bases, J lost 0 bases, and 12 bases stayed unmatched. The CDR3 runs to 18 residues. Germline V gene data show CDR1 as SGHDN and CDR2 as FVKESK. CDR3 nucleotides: TGTGCCAGCAGCCTGACGGTCGGGGGGGGCAGAAGCACAGATACGCAGTATTTT. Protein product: CASSLTVGGGRSTDTQYF.

The CDR3 is CASSGGIDYGYTF. CDR3 bases: TGTGCCAGCTCAGGGGGCATTGACTATGGCTACACCTTC. This chain uses TRBV2 with TRBJ1-2; 8 bases are shared with TRBD1. V was clipped by 8 bases and J by 3 bases; unmatched bases: 5. Germline CDR1 and CDR2: SNHLY and FYNNEI. This CDR3 spans 13 amino acids.

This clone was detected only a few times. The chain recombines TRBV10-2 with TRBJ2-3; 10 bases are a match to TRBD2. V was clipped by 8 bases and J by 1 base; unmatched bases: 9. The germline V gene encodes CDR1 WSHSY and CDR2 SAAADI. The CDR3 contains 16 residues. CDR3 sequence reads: CASGSGRRGGTDTQYF. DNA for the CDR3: TGCGCCAGCGGTAGCGGGAGGCGGGGAGGCACAGATACGCAGTATTTT.

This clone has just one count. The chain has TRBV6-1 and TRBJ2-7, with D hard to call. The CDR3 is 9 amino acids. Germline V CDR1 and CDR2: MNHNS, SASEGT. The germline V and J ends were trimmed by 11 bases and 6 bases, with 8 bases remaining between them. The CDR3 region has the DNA TGTGCCGCCGGGTCCGAGCAGTACTTC. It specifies CAAGSEQYF.

CDR3 bases: TGCAGCGCTCGGACGACAGGGGGCGCGGAGACCCAGTACTTC. Translated: CSARTTGGAETQYF. The chain recombines TRBV29-1 with TRBJ2-5, with 10 positions matching TRBD1. The CDR3 consists of 14 residues. Germline CDR1 and CDR2: SQVTM and ANQGSEA. With V trimmed by 7 bases and J by 5 bases, 10 bases remained unmatched.

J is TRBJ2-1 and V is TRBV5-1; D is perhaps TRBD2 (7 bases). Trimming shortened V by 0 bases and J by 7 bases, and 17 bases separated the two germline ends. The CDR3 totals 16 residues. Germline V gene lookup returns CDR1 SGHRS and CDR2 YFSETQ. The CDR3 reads CASSLVEGGIGNEQFF. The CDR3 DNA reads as TGCGCCAGCAGCTTGGTGGAGGGGGGGATTGGGAATGAGCAGTTCTTC.

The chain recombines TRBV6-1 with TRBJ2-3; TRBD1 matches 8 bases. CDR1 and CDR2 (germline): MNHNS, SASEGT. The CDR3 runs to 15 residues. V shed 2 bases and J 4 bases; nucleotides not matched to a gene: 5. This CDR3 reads CASSESDRAADTQYF. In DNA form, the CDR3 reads TGTGCCAGCAGTGAATCGGACAGGGCGGCAGATACGCAGTATTTT.

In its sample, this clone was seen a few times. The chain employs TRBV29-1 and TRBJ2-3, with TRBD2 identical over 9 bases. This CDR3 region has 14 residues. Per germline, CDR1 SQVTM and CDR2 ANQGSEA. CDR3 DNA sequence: TGCAGTGCGGTTGCGGGAGGGATTACAGATACGCAGTATTTT. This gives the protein CSAVAGGITDTQYF.

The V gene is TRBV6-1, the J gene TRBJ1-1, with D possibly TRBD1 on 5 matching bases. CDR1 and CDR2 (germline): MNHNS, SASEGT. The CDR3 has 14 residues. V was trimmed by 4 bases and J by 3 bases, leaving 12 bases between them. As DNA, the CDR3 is TGTGCCAGCAGTGGTTCGGGGGTAGACACTGAAGCTTTCTTT. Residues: CASSGSGVDTEAFF.

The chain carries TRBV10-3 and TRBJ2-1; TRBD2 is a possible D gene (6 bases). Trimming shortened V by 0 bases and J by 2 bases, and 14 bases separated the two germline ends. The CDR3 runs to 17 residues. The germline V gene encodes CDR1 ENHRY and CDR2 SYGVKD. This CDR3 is CAISESTGGTAYNEQFF. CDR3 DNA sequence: TGTGCCATCAGTGAGTCTACTGGGGGGACTGCCTACAATGAGCAGTTCTTC.

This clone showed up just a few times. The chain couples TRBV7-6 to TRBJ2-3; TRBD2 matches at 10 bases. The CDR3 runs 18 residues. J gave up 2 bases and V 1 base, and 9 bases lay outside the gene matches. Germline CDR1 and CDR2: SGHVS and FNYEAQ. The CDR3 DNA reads TGTGCCAGCAGCTTAGTGTCGCCTAGCGGGGGCCTCACAGATACGCAGTATTTT. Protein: CASSLVSPSGGLTDTQYF.

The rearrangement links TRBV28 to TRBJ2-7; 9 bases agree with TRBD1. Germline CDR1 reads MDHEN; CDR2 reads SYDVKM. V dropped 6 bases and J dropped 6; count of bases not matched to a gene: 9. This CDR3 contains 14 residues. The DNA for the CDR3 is TGTGCCAGCAGCCTCACGGGACAGGGAGGCGAGCAGTACTTC. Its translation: CASSLTGQGGEQYF.